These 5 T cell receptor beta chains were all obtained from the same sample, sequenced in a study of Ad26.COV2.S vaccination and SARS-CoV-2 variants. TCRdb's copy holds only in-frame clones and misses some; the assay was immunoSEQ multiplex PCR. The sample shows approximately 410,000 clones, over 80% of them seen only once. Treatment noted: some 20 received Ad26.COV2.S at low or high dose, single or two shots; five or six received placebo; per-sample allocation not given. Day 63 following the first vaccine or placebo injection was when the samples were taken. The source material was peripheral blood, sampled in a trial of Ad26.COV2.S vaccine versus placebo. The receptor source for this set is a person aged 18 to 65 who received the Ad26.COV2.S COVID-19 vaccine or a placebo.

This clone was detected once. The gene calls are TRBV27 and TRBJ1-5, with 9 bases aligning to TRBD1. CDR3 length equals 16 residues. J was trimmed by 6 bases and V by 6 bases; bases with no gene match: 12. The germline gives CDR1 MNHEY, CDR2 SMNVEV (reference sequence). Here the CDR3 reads CASSIIGQGITQPQHF. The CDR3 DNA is TGTGCCAGCAGCATTATAGGACAGGGGATAACTCAGCCCCAGCATTTT.

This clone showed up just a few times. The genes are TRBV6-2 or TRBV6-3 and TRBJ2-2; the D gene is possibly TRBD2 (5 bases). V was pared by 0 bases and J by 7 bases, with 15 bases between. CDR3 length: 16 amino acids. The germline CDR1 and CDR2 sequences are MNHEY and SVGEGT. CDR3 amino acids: CASSYSPSDFGGELFF. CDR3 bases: TGTGCCAGCAGTTACTCCCCGTCGGACTTCGGCGGGGAGCTGTTTTTT.

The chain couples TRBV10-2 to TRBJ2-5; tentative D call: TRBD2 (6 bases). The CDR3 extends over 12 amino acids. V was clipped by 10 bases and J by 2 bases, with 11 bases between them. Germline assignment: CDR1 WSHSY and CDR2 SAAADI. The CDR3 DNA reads TGCGCCATCCGGGACTTACAAGAGACCCAGTACTTC. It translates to CAIRDLQETQYF.

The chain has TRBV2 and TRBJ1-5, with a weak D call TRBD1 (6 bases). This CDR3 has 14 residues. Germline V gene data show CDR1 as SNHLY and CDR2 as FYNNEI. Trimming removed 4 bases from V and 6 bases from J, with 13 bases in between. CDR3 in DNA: TGTGCCAGCAGTGTGGGGGGGCTTGGTCAGCCCCAGCATTTT. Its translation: CASSVGGLGQPQHF.

CDR3 amino acids: CSASPGGVRETQYF. The CDR3 DNA follows: TGCAGTGCTAGTCCCGGGGGGGTACGGGAGACCCAGTACTTC. This chain links TRBV20-1 with TRBJ2-5; 8 bases align to TRBD2. V shed 3 bases, J shed 5 bases, and the junction held 8 bases outside the gene matches. The CDR3 loop spans 14 amino acids. Germline-derived CDR1 and CDR2 are DFQATT and SNEGSKA (reference sequence).